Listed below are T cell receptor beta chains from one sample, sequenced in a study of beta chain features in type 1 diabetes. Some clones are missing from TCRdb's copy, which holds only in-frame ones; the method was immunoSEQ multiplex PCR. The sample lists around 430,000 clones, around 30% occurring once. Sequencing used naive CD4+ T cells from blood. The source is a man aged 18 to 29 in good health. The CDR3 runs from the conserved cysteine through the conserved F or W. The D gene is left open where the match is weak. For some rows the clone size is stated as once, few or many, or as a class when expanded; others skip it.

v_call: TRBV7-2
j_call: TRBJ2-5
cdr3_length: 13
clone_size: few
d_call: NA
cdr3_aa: CASSLMGKETQYF
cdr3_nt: TGTGCCAGCAGCCTCATGGGTAAAGAGACCCAGTACTTC

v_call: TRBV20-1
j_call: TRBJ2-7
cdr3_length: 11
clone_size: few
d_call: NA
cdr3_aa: CSASRAYEQYF
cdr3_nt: TGCAGTGCTAGTAGGGCCTACGAGCAGTACTTC

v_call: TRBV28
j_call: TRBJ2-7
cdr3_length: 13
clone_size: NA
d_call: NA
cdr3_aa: CATSGTTSYEQYF
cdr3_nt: TGTGCCACCTCCGGGACAACGTCCTACGAGCAGTACTTC

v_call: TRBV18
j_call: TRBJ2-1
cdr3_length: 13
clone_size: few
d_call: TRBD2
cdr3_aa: CASSQGTSESQFF
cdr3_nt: TGTGCCAGCTCACAAGGGACTAGCGAGTCGCAGTTCTTC

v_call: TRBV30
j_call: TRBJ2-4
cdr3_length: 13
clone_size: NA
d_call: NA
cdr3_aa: CAWSLTLSGEKYF
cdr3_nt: TGTGCCTGGAGTCTAACCCTCTCAGGGGAAAAGTACTTC

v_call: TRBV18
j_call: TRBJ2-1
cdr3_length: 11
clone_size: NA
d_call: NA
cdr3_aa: CASSPREEQFF
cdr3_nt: TGTGCCAGCTCACCGAGGGAAGAGCAGTTCTTC

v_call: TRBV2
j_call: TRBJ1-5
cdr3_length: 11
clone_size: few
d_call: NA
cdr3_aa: CASSEDEPLHF
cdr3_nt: TGTGCCAGCAGTGAAGACGAGCCACTGCATTTT

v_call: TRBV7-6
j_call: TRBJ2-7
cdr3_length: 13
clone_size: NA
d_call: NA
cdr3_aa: CASSPPGAYEQYF
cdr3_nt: TGTGCCAGCAGCCCTCCGGGTGCCTACGAGCAGTACTTC

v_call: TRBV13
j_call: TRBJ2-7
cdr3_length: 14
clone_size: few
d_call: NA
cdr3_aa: CASSPGGESDEQYF
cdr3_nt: TGTGCCAGCAGCCCCGGCGGGGAGAGCGACGAGCAGTACTTC

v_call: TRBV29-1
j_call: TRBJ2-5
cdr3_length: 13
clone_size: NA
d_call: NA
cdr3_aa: CSVMTTSQETQYF
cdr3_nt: TGCAGCGTCATGACTACTTCCCAAGAGACCCAGTACTTC

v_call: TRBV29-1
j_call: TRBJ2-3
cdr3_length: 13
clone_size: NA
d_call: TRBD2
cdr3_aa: CSVGPGGSDTQYF
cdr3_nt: TGCAGCGTGGGACCGGGAGGTTCAGATACGCAGTATTTT

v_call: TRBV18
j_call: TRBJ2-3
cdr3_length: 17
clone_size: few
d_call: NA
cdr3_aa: CASSPPNRVSSTDTQYF
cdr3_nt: TGTGCCAGCTCACCACCTAACAGGGTATCAAGCACAGATACGCAGTATTTT

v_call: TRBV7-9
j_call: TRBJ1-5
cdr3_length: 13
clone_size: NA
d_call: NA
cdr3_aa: CASSSLGLIHQHF
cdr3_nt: TGTGCCAGCAGCTCTCTCGGCCTTATTCATCAGCATTTT

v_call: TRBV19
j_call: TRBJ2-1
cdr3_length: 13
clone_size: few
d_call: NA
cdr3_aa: CASSGVADGKQFF
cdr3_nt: TGTGCCAGTAGCGGAGTAGCCGATGGCAAGCAGTTCTTC

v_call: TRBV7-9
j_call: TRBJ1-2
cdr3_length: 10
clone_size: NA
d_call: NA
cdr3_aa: CASSLSGYTF
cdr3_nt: TGTGCCAGCAGCTTAAGTGGCTACACCTTC

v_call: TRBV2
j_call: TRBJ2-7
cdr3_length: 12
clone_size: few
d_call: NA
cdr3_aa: CASLPLGPSQYF
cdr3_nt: TGTGCCAGCCTTCCCCTGGGTCCTTCGCAGTACTTC

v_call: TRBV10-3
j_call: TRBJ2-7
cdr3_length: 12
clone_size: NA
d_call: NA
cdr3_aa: CAISERWNEQYF
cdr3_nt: TGTGCCATCAGTGAGCGATGGAACGAGCAGTACTTC

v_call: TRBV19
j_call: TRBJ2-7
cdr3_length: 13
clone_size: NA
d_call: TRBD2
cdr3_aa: CASSVGLAYEQYF
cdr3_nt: TGTGCCAGTAGTGTCGGACTAGCCTACGAGCAGTACTTC

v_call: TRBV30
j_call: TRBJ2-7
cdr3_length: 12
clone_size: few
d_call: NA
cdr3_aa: CAWKGDYYEQYF
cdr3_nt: TGTGCCTGGAAAGGGGATTACTACGAGCAGTACTTC

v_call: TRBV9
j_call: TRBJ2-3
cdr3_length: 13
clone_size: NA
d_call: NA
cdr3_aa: CASSVAGADTQYF
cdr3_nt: TGTGCCAGCAGCGTAGCGGGAGCAGATACGCAGTATTTT

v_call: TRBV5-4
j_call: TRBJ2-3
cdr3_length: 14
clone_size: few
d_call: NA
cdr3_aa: CASSSLLLTDTQYF
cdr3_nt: TGTGCCAGCAGCTCCCTACTCCTCACAGATACGCAGTATTTT

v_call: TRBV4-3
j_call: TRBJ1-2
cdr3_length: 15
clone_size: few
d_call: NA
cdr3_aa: CASRRVLTGAYGYTF
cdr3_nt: TGCGCCAGCAGGAGGGTTTTGACAGGCGCCTATGGCTACACCTTC

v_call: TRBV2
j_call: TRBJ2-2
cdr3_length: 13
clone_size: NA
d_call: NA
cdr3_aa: CASSATGSGELFF
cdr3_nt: TGTGCCAGCAGCGCTACAGGGTCCGGGGAGCTGTTTTTT

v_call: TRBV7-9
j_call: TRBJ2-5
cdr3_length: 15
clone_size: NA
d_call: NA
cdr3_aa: CASSRGFPGQETQYF
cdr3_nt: TGTGCCAGCAGCCGCGGGTTCCCCGGGCAAGAGACCCAGTACTTC

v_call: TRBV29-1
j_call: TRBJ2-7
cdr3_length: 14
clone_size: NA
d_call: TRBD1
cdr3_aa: CSVRPGQENYEQYF
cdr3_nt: TGCAGCGTTCGCCCCGGACAGGAAAACTACGAGCAGTACTTC

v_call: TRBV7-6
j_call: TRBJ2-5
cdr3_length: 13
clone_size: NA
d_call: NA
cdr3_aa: CASSLGGGETQYF
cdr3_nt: TGTGCCAGCAGCCTCGGAGGCGGAGAGACCCAGTACTTC

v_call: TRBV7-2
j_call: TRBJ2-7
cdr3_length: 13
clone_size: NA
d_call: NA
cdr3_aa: CASSAIDGYEQYF
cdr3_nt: TGTGCCAGCAGCGCAATAGACGGCTACGAGCAGTACTTC

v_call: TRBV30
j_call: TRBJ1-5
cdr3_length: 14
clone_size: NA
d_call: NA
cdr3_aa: CAWARGPYNQPQHF
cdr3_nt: TGTGCCTGGGCACGGGGGCCCTACAATCAGCCCCAGCATTTT

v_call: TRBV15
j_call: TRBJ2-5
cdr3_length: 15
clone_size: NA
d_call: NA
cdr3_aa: CATSRATGPQETQYF
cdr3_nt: TGTGCCACCAGCAGAGCCACAGGGCCGCAAGAGACCCAGTACTTC

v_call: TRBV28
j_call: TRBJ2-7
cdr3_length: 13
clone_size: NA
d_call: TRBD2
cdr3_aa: CASRLSGRVEQYF
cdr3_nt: TGTGCCAGCAGACTTAGCGGGAGAGTCGAGCAGTACTTC

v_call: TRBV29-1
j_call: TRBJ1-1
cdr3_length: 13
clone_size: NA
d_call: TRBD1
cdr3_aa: CSVPGTGATEAFF
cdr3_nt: TGCAGCGTGCCTGGGACAGGGGCCACTGAAGCTTTCTTT

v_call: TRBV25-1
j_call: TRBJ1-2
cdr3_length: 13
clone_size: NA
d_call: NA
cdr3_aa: CASSEPGTRGYTF
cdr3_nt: TGTGCCAGCAGTGAACCGGGCACAAGGGGCTACACCTTC

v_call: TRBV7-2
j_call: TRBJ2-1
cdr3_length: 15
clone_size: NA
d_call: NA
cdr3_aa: CASSLTATTYNEQFF
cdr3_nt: TGTGCCAGCAGCTTAACAGCGACCACCTACAATGAGCAGTTCTTC

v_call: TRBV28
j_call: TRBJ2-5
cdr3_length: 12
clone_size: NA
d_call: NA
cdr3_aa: CASSQGKETQYF
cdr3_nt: TGTGCCAGCAGCCAGGGGAAAGAGACCCAGTACTTC

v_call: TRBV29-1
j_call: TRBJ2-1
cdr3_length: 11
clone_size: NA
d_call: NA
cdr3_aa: CSVGIYNEQFF
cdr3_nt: TGCAGCGTTGGGATCTACAATGAGCAGTTCTTC

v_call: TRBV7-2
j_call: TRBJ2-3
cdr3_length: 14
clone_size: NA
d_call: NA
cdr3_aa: CASSLGSQTDTQYF
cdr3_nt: TGTGCCAGCAGCTTAGGTTCTCAGACAGATACGCAGTATTTT

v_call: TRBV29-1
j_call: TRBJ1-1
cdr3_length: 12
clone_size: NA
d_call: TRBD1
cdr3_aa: CSSERGHTEAFF
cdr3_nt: TGCAGCTCTGAGAGGGGGCACACTGAAGCTTTCTTT

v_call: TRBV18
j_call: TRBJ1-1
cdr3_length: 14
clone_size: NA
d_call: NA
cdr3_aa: CASSIGQLNTEAFF
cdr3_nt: TGTGCCAGCTCAATAGGACAGCTGAACACTGAAGCTTTCTTT

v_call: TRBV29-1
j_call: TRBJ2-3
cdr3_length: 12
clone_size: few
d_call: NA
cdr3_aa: CSAVGGTDTQYF
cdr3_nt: TGCAGCGCCGTAGGGGGCACAGATACGCAGTATTTT

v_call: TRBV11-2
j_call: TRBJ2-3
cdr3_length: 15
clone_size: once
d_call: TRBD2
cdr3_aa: CASSLGVAGTDTQYF
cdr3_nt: TGTGCCAGCAGCTTAGGGGTAGCGGGAACAGATACGCAGTATTTT

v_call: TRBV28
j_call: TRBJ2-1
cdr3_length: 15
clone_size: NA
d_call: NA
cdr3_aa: CASSLIVEAYNEQFF
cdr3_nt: TGTGCCAGCAGTTTAATCGTGGAGGCCTACAATGAGCAGTTCTTC

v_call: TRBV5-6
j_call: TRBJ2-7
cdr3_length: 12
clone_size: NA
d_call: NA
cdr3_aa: CASSLDYYEQYF
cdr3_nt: TGTGCCAGCAGCTTGGATTACTACGAGCAGTACTTC

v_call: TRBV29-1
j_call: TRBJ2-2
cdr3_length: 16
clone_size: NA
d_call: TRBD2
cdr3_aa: CSVLPSGNANTGELFF
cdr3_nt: TGCAGCGTGCTGCCTAGCGGGAACGCGAACACCGGGGAGCTGTTTTTT

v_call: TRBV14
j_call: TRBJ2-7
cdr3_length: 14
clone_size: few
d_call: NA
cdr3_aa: CASSQDFRGYEQYF
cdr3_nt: TGTGCCAGCAGCCAAGATTTCCGGGGGTACGAGCAGTACTTC

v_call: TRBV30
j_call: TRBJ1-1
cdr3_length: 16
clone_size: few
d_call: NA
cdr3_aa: CAWIVSQVTMNTEAFF
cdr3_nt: TGTGCCTGGATAGTGTCTCAGGTCACGATGAACACTGAAGCTTTCTTT

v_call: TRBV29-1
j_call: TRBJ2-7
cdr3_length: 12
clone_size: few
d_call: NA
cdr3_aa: CSVDGGGSEQYF
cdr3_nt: TGCAGCGTTGACGGGGGAGGCAGCGAGCAGTACTTC